This T cell receptor (beta chain) was documented in a study of T cell responses to AZD1222 COVID-19 vaccine. General observations from the study: No day 14 peak samples; only post-peak repertoires were characterized. Regions 160-218 and 743-854 dominated among vaccine-associated CD4 TCRs spanning spike.

Using immunoSEQ multiplex PCR, the repertoire was profiled, and TCRdb retains in-frame clones only, with some absent. The table shows roughly 120,000 clones, with around 87% occurring only once. This CDR3 spans 14 amino acids. Germline V gene data show CDR1 as SGDLS and CDR2 as YYNGEE. The V and J ends lost 0 bases and 0 bases respectively, with 6 bases between them. With regard to this clone: Its antigen is unidentified.

The source material was peripheral blood, sampled 28 days after the second AZD1222 dose. The receptor's source is an adult who received the AZD1222 COVID-19 vaccine. The genes are TRBV9 and TRBJ1-1; D not resolved. The CDR3 here is CASSVAVMNTEAFF. The CDR3 nucleotides are TGTGCCAGCAGCGTAGCCGTAATGAACACTGAAGCTTTCTTT.